These 24 T cell receptor beta chains came from one sample sequenced in a study of blood T cell repertoires in COVID-19. The repertoire was sequenced with immunoSEQ multiplex PCR; TCRdb's copy has only in-frame clones and lacks some. The sample has about 63,000 clones, roughly 87% seen once. The sequencing input was peripheral blood. The receptors were gathered from a woman at least 80 years old with acute or convalescent COVID-19.

The rearrangement links TRBV19 to TRBJ1-6; 7 positions match TRBD1. Germline CDR1 and CDR2: LNHDA and SQIVND (reference sequence). With 3 bases clipped from V and 7 bases from J, the junction kept 3 bases outside the gene matches. This CDR3 has 14 residues. The CDR3: CASSIGTENSPLHF. The CDR3 DNA follows: TGTGCCAGTAGTATTGGGACAGAAAATTCACCCCTCCACTTT.

V is TRBV2 and J is TRBJ1-2; 10 bases fit TRBD1. V gave up 6 bases and J gave up 7 bases; unmatched junction bases: 11. This CDR3 is 15 amino acids long. Germline loops: CDR1 SNHLY, CDR2 FYNNEI. The CDR3 coding sequence is TGTGCCAGCAGCGGCCTGGGACAGGGGAGAATTGGCTACACCTTC. Its protein is CASSGLGQGRIGYTF.

Here the CDR3 DNA reads TGTGCCAGCAGCCTCTTAGCGGGAGGTCTTCCTGATGAGCAGTTCTTC. This sequence encodes CASSLLAGGLPDEQFF. The chain uses TRBV11-1 and TRBJ2-1; TRBD2 matches at 10 bases. The CDR3 contains 16 residues. V lost 5 bases, J lost 8 bases, and 12 bases stayed unmatched. Germline CDR1 and CDR2: SGHAT and FQDESV (reference sequence). The full variable domain, with the rest looked up from reference TRBV11-1 and TRBJ2-1, is EAEVAQSPRYKITEKSQAVAFWCDPISGHATLYWYRQILGQGPELLVQFQDESVVDDSQLPKDRFSAERLKGVDSTLKIQPAELGDSAMYLCASSLLAGGLPDEQFFGPGTRLTVL.

CDR3 sequence: CATSPHRDPYNEQFF. In nucleotides, the CDR3 is TGTGCCACCTCTCCCCACAGGGACCCCTACAATGAGCAGTTCTTC. The chain joins TRBV10-3 to TRBJ2-1, with D perhaps TRBD1 (6 bases). V was clipped by 10 bases and J by 2 bases, with 18 bases between them. CDR1 is ENHRY and CDR2 is SYGVKD in the germline V gene. This CDR3 is built from 15 residues.

The chain couples TRBV28 to TRBJ1-5; 8 bases agree with TRBD1. Trimming removed 1 base from V and 0 bases from J; junction bases left unmatched: 5. The CDR3 is made up of 17 amino acids. Germline V gene sequence: CDR1 MDHEN, CDR2 SYDVKM. DNA of the CDR3: TGTGCCAGCAGTTTATCAGGGGGCGGGTATAGCAATCAGCCCCAGCATTTT. Amino acid sequence: CASSLSGGGYSNQPQHF.

The V and J genes are TRBV7-8 and TRBJ2-5; weak D call: TRBD2 (5 bases). Trimming took 1 base from V and 0 from J, leaving 12 bases between them. CDR1 and CDR2 (germline): SGHVS, FQNEAQ. CDR3 size: 16 residues. The CDR3 sequence is CASSLDPGSYQETQYF. The CDR3 coding sequence is TGTGCCAGCAGCTTAGATCCGGGAAGCTACCAAGAGACCCAGTACTTC.

This chain connects TRBV29-1 to TRBJ2-1, with 7 bases lining up with TRBD1. The CDR3 has 13 amino acids. Germline V CDR1 and CDR2: SQVTM, ANQGSEA. Unmatched junction bases numbered 6, after V lost 4 bases and J lost 6 bases. The chain's CDR3 is CSVVRTGPNEQFF. The DNA of the CDR3 is TGCAGCGTTGTAAGGACAGGACCCAATGAGCAGTTCTTC.

This clone appeared a single time. The V call is TRBV5-1, the J call TRBJ2-1; TRBD2 is a possible D gene (5 bases). With 0 bases removed from V and 6 bases from J, the gap between germline ends came to 13 bases. Germline values: CDR1 SGHRS, CDR2 YFSETQ. The CDR3 runs to 15 residues. DNA for the CDR3: TGCGCCAGCAGCTTGGGAGCCAGCCGGGGCAATGAGCAGTTCTTC. It is translated as CASSLGASRGNEQFF.

This chain connects TRBV12-5 to TRBJ1-2; D remains ambiguous. Per the germline V gene, CDR1 is LGHNT and CDR2 is FRNRAP. The V gene lost 6 bases and the J gene lost 1 base, with 15 bases spanning the gap. This CDR3 has 15 residues. The CDR3 DNA reads as TGTGCTAGTGGCCCCCCGGGGAAGAATAACTATGGCTACACCTTC. The encoded protein is CASGPPGKNNYGYTF.

This chain connects TRBV6-5 to TRBJ2-1; TRBD2 agrees at 10 bases. CDR3 length: 14 amino acids. The ends lost 9 bases at V and 8 bases at J; junction bases unmatched: 10. Germline assignment: CDR1 MNHEY and CDR2 SVGAGI. This chain's CDR3 is CASRLSGGDHEQFF. In DNA form, the CDR3 reads TGTGCCAGTAGGTTAAGCGGGGGGGACCATGAGCAGTTCTTC.

The chain recombines TRBV5-1 with TRBJ2-1, with 8 bases identical to TRBD2. The ends lost 4 bases at V and 1 base at J; junction bases unmatched: 4. The CDR3 totals 15 residues. Germline V gene data show CDR1 as SGHRS and CDR2 as YFSETQ. CDR3 DNA: TGCGCCAGCAGCAATAGCGGGGCTTCCTACAATGAGCAGTTCTTC. Amino acids: CASSNSGASYNEQFF.

The sample holds one count of this clone. The chain is built from TRBV5-1 and TRBJ1-2, with D perhaps matching TRBD1 (5 bases). This CDR3 region has 17 residues. Germline V CDR1 and CDR2: SGHRS, YFSETQ. Trimming left V 3 bases short and J 6 bases short, with 24 bases between. The CDR3 is CASSSGDTGSLVDGYTF. Written as DNA, the CDR3 is TGCGCCAGCAGCTCAGGAGACACAGGCTCCTTGGTCGATGGCTACACCTTC.

CDR3 nucleotides: TGTGCCAGCAGTTCCATTAGCGGGGGGAACTACAATGAGCAGTTCTTC. Its translation: CASSSISGGNYNEQFF. The V and J genes are TRBV28 and TRBJ2-1, with 10 positions matching TRBD2. The CDR3 is 16 amino acids. Germline trimming cut 4 bases from V and 3 bases from J; bases unmatched to any gene: 6. The germline CDR1 and CDR2 sequences are MDHEN and SYDVKM.

The chain uses TRBV18 and TRBJ2-3; D is unresolved. Between the trimmed V and J ends, which lost 5 bases and 2 bases, there was a span of 2 bases. There are 11 residues in the CDR3. The germline V gene encodes CDR1 KGHSH and CDR2 LQKENI. The CDR3 reads CASSYTDTQYF. The DNA for the CDR3 is TGTGCCAGCTCATACACAGATACGCAGTATTTT.

CDR3 nucleotide sequence: TGTGCCAGCAGTTTAAACAGGGTTCTGCATTTT. Its protein product is CASSLNRVLHF. The chain combines TRBV6-5 with TRBJ1-5; possibly TRBD1 for D (6 bases). This CDR3 has 11 amino acids. Trimming stripped 4 bases from V and 15 bases from J, with 13 bases between. Germline CDR1 MNHEY, CDR2 SVGAGI.

The chain joins TRBV5-5 to TRBJ1-2; D perhaps matches TRBD1 (5 bases). V lost 4 bases and J 2 bases, leaving 15 bases between the germline ends. This CDR3 region has 15 residues. Looked up from germline, CDR1 is SGHKS and CDR2 is YYEKEE (reference sequence). CDR3 sequence (DNA): TGTGCCAGCAGCCCCCCCGGGACTCACAACTATGGCTACACCTTC. Translated, it gives CASSPPGTHNYGYTF.

The genes are TRBV28 and TRBJ2-7; the D gene is possibly TRBD1 (6 bases). There are 15 residues in the CDR3. V was shortened by 2 bases and J by 1 base, with 12 bases between the two germline ends. CDR1 and CDR2 (germline): MDHEN, SYDVKM. This chain's CDR3 is CASSLDRLGSYEQYF. The CDR3 DNA sequence: TGTGCCAGCAGTTTAGACAGGCTGGGGTCCTACGAGCAGTACTTC.

The chain recombines TRBV9 with TRBJ1-1, with 7 bases that match TRBD1. Losses at the gene ends were 2 bases for V and 5 bases for J; bases not matched to a gene: 6. This CDR3 comprises 14 residues. Germline values: CDR1 SGDLS, CDR2 YYNGEE. The CDR3 spells CASSVKGAETEAFF. Written as DNA, the CDR3 is TGTGCCAGCAGCGTGAAGGGGGCAGAAACTGAAGCTTTCTTT.

The V gene is TRBV3-1 (or the pseudogene TRBV3-2), the J gene TRBJ1-3; 9 bases agree with TRBD1. The V gene's germline CDR1 is LGHDT and CDR2 YNNKEL (reference sequence). V was pared by 0 bases and J by 8 bases, with 5 bases of the junction left unmatched. The CDR3 is 15 amino acids. The CDR3 spells CASSQEGTGKDTIYF. The DNA of the CDR3 is TGTGCCAGCAGCCAAGAGGGGACAGGGAAGGACACCATATATTTT.

The CDR3 protein is CASSLGGGYGIQYF. The CDR3 DNA follows: TGTGCCAGCAGCTTAGGAGGGGGCTACGGCATTCAGTACTTC. The rearrangement joins TRBV11-2 to TRBJ2-4; 7 bases line up with TRBD1. CDR3 length: 14 amino acids. Trimming cost V 1 base and J 9 bases; bases outside gene matches: 6. In germline, CDR1 is SGHAT, CDR2 FQNNGV. Combining the CDR3 with reference TRBV11-2 and TRBJ2-4 gives the whole variable domain EAGVAQSPRYKIIEKRQSVAFWCNPISGHATLYWYQQILGQGPKLLIQFQNNGVVDDSQLPKDRFSAERLKGVDSTLKIQPAKLEDSAVYLCASSLGGGYGIQYFGAGTRLSVL.

The chain is built from TRBV28 and TRBJ2-7; D is perhaps TRBD2 (6 bases). CDR1 MDHEN and CDR2 SYDVKM come from the germline V gene. Trimming stripped 3 bases from V and 3 bases from J, with 9 bases between. CDR3 length equals 13 residues. Here the CDR3 DNA reads TGTGCCAGCAGTTTTTTGGGGGGCTACGAGCAGTACTTC. This encodes CASSFLGGYEQYF.

The V call is TRBV6-2 or TRBV6-3, the J call TRBJ1-5, with TRBD1 as a possible D gene (5 bases). Trimming stripped 4 bases from V and 7 bases from J, with 14 bases between. This CDR3 has 14 amino acids. Germline-derived CDR1 and CDR2 are MNHEY and SVGEGT. CDR3 in amino acids: CASSSTGGWQPQHF. The CDR3 DNA reads as TGTGCCAGCAGTTCCACGGGGGGTTGGCAGCCCCAGCATTTT.

The chain is built from TRBV5-8 and TRBJ2-1; D perhaps matches TRBD1 (5 bases). The CDR3 runs to 15 residues. V lost 6 bases, J lost 9 bases, and 22 bases lay in between. In germline, CDR1 is SGHTS, CDR2 YDEGEE. Here the CDR3 DNA reads TGTGCCAGCAACCGAGGCACAGGAGACCGGAGTGAGCAGTTCTTC. Its protein is CASNRGTGDRSEQFF.

The chain employs TRBV5-1 and TRBJ1-1; D remains unclear. The CDR3 sequence is 14 residues long. The germline gives CDR1 SGHRS, CDR2 YFSETQ. Trimming shortened V by 0 bases and J by 1 base, and 7 bases separated the two germline ends. CDR3 in DNA: TGCGCCAGCAGCTTGGGGGCGAAGAACACTGAAGCTTTCTTT. Protein product: CASSLGAKNTEAFF.